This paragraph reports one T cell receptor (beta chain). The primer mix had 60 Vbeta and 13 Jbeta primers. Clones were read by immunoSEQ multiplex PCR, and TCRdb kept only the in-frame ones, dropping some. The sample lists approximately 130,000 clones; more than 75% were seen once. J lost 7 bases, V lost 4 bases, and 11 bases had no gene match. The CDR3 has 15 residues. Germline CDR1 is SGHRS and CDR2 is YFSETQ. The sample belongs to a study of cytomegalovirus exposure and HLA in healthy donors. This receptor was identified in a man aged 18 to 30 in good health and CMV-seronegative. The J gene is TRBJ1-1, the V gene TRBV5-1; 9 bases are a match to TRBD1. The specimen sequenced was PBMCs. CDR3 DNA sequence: TGCGCCAGCAGCCCAGGGACAGGGTCCGTCAGTGAAGCTTTCTTT. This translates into CASSPGTGSVSEAFF.